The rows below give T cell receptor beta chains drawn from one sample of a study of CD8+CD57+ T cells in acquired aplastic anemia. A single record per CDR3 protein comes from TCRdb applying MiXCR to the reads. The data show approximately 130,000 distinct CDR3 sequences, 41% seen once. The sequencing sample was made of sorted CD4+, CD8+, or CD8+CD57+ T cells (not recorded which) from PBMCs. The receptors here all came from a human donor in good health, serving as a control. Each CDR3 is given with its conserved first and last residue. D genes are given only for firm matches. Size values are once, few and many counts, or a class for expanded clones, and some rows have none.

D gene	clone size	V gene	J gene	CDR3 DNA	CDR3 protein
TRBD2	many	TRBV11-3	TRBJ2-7	TGTGCCAGCAGCTTAGTCCGGACTAGCGACGAGCAGTACTTC	CASSLVRTSDEQYF
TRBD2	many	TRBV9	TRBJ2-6	TGTGCCAGCAGCGTACAGCGGGGGGGCTCTGGGGCCAACGTCCTGACTTTC	CASSVQRGGSGANVLTF
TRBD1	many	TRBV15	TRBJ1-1	TGTGCCACCAGCAGAGCAGGACAGGGGAGAGGCACTGAAGCTTTCTTT	CATSRAGQGRGTEAFF
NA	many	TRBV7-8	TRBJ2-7	TGTGCCAGCAGCTTTGGAGGCGCTTTTAGGAGCTCCTACGAGCAGTACTTC	CASSFGGAFRSSYEQYF
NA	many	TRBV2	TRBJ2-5	TGTGCCAGCAGTGACCCGGGACGACAAGAGACCCAGTACTTC	CASSDPGRQETQYF
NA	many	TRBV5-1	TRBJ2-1	TGCGCCAGCAGCCCGGGTGGGGGGCGGAATGAGCAGTTCTTC	CASSPGGGRNEQFF
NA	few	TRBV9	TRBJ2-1	TGTGCCAGCGGCCCTCCCCGGGCCTACAATGAGCAGTTCTTC	CASGPPRAYNEQFF
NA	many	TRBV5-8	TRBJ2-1	TGTGCCAGCAGCTTGGATAACAATGAGCAGTTCTTC	CASSLDNNEQFF
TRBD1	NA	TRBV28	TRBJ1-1	TGTGCCAGCGGCCCGAGACAGGGATGGGGAACTGAAGCTTTCTTT	CASGPRQGWGTEAFF
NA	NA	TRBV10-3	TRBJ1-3	TGTGCCATCACGGGGGGCCCTGGAAACACCATATATTTT	CAITGGPGNTIYF
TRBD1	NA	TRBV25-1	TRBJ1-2	TGTGCCAGCAAAATAGGGACAGGACCATATGGCTACACCTTC	CASKIGTGPYGYTF
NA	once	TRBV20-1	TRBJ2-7	TGCAGTGCTCGGGGACGTTCCCCCTACGAGCAGTACTTC	CSARGRSPYEQYF
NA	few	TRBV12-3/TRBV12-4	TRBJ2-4	TGTGCCAGCAGTGGAACACCGGGATCACTAGCCAAAAACATTCAGTACTTC	CASSGTPGSLAKNIQYF
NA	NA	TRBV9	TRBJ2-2	TGTGCCAGCAGCGTAGTGGAAGGCACCGGGGAGCTGTTTTTT	CASSVVEGTGELFF
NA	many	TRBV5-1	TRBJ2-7	TGCGCCAGCCGGCCCAGCGGGTCTACCTACGAGCAGTACTTC	CASRPSGSTYEQYF
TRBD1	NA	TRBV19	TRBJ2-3	TGTGCCAGTAGTGGGACAGGGCACACAGATACGCAGTATTTT	CASSGTGHTDTQYF
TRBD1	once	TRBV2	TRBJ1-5	TGTGCCAGCAGTCCCGGGACAGGGGGCGGAAGCAATCAGCCCCAGCATTTT	CASSPGTGGGSNQPQHF
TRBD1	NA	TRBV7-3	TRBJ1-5	TGTGCCAGCAGCAAGACAGGGACCAATCAGCCCCAGCATTTT	CASSKTGTNQPQHF
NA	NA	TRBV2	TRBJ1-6	TGTGCCAGTAGTAGCCAGCAAATCAATTCACCCCTCCACTTT	CASSSQQINSPLHF
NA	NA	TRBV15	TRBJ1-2	TGTGCCACCAGCAGAGATACTTGGGATCGGGGCTACACCTTC	CATSRDTWDRGYTF
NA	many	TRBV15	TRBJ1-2	TGTGCCACCAGCAGAGTCGGAAAGTTATATGGCTACACCTTC	CATSRVGKLYGYTF
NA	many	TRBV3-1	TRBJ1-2	TGTGCCAGCAGCCCCGCAAACTATGGCTACACCTTC	CASSPANYGYTF
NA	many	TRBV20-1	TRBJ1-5	TGCAGCGCCCTTAGGGACGGTCCAGGGCCCCAGCATTTT	CSALRDGPGPQHF
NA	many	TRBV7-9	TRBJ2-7	TGTGCCAGCAGCTTAGCGGAGGGTGGTTACGAGCAGTACTTC	CASSLAEGGYEQYF
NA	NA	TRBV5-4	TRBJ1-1	TGTGCCAGCAGCTCAACGTATGGGGGGCTGGTACATGCTGAAGCTTTCTTT	CASSSTYGGLVHAEAFF
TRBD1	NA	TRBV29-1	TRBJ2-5	TGCAGCCCTCGGACAGGAGACCGCGAGACCCAGTACTTC	CSPRTGDRETQYF
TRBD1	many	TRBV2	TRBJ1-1	TGTGCCAGCAGTTCCACAGGGGGGGACACTGAAGCTTTCTTT	CASSSTGGDTEAFF
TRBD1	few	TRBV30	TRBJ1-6	TGTGCCTGGAAAGTACCGGGACAGGGCCCCCTAGGACGGGATTCACCCCTCCACTTT	CAWKVPGQGPLGRDSPLHF
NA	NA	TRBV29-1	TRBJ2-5	TGCAGCGTGGTACTTAGTGCCCAAGAGACCCAGTACTTC	CSVVLSAQETQYF
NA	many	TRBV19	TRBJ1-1	TGTGCCAGTAGTATCCTGTGGCAGAGCAGGAGCACTGAAGCTTTCTTT	CASSILWQSRSTEAFF
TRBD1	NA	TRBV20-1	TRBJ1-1	TGCAGTGCTAGAATCGCCGTCAGGGGGGTTGGTGAAGCTTTCTTT	CSARIAVRGVGEAFF
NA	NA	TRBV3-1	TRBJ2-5	TGTGCCAGCAGTCCCGGGGTACAGGGAAGGTACCAAGAGACCCAGTACTTC	CASSPGVQGRYQETQYF
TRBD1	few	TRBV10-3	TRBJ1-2	TGTGCCATCAGTACATGGACAGGGGTGGGTGGCTACACCTTC	CAISTWTGVGGYTF
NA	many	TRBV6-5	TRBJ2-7	TGTGCCAGCAGTTACTCGGGCCCGCAATACGAGCAGTACTTC	CASSYSGPQYEQYF
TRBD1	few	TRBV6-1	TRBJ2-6	TGTGCCAGCGCCGAGGGGGCACTCTCTGGGGCCAACGTCCTGACTTTC	CASAEGALSGANVLTF
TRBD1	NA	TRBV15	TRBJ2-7	TGTGCCACCAGCAGAACGGGACAGTTCTACGAGCAGTACTTC	CATSRTGQFYEQYF
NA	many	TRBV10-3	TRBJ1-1	TGTGCCATCAGGGAGGGGCCAGGGAAGAAAACTTTCTTT	CAIREGPGKKTFF
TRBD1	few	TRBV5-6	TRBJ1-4	TGTGCCAGCAGCGAGGGACAGGCGATAGCTAATGAAAAACTGTTTTTT	CASSEGQAIANEKLFF
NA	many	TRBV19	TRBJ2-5	TGTGCCAGTAGTAAACCCCAGCTGTGGGAGACCCAGTACTTC	CASSKPQLWETQYF
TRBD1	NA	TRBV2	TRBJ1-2	TGTGCCAGCGGCATCGGGACAGGGGGCTACACCTTC	CASGIGTGGYTF
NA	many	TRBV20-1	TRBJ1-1	TGCAGTGCTAGAGGAGGGGTGGGGAACACTGAAGCTTTCTTT	CSARGGVGNTEAFF
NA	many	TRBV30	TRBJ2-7	TGTGCCTGGAGCTCCGGGTCAAGGTACGAGCAGTACTTC	CAWSSGSRYEQYF
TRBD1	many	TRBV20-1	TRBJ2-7	TGCAGTGCCACCGGGACAGGGACGGGCGAGCAGTACTTC	CSATGTGTGEQYF
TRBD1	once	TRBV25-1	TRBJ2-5	TGTGCCAGCAGTGAGCCGGGACAGGGTCGTACCCAGTACTTC	CASSEPGQGRTQYF
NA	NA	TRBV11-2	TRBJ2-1	TGTGCCAGCAGCTTCGGGAAGGGGTCCTACAATGAGCAGTTCTTC	CASSFGKGSYNEQFF
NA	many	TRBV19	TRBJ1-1	TGTGCCAGTACCGAGTTGGGCCGAGGAGCTGAAGCTTTCTTT	CASTELGRGAEAFF
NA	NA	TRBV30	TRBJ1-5	TGTGCCTGGAGTGGGGGCGGTTTTGGCGATCAGCCCCAGCATTTT	CAWSGGGFGDQPQHF
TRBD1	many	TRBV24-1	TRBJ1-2	TGTGCCACCAGTAGACAGGGAAACTATGGCTACACCTTC	CATSRQGNYGYTF
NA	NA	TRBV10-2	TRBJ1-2	TGCGCCAGCAGTGAGTGGAGGGAGGACTATGGCTACACCTTC	CASSEWREDYGYTF